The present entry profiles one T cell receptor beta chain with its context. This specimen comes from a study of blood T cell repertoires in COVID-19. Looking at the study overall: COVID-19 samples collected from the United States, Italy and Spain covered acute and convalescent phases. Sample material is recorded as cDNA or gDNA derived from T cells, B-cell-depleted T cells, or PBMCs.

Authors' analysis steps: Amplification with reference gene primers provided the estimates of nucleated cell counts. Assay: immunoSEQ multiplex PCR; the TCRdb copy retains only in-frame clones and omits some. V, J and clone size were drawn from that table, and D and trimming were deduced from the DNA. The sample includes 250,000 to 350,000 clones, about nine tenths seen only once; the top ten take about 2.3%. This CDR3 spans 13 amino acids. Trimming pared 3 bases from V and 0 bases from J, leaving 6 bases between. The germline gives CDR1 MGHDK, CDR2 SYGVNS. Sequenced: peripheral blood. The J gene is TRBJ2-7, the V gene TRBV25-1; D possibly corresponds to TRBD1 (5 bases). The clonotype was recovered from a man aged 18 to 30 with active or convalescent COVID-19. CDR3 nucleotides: TGTGCCAGCAGTGACCAGGGCTCCTACGAGCAGTACTTC. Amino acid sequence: CASSDQGSYEQYF.